Reported below is one TCR beta chain. The antigen remains undetermined. TCRbeta sequences of proliferating CFSE-low MLR cells were labeled alloreactive. Pre-transplant recipient cells responded to graft donor PBMCs, splenocytes, lymph-node cells, or third-party PBMCs. Repertoires were generated with immunoSEQ multiplex PCR, while TCRdb's copy carries only in-frame clones and drops some. Its table records 59 clones. This CDR3 region has 13 residues. The V gene lost 0 bases and the J gene lost 6 bases, with 7 bases spanning the gap. Germline V lookup: CDR1 SGHTA, CDR2 FQGTGA. This entry comes from a study of T cell clones after liver transplantation. As for the study in general: In this trial, immunosuppression withdrawal was attempted within 2 years of liver transplant. Post-transplant blood was tracked for graft-donor-reactive T cell clones identified in a pre-transplant mixed lymphocyte reaction.

Sequencing input: CD4+ T cells from cultured PBMCs. This sequence was found in a human patient who received a liver transplant. T cells may partly derive from the graft donor. This chain connects TRBV7-3 to TRBJ2-3; D unclear. The CDR3 DNA is TGTGCCAGCAGCTTAACCGGACGGGATACGCAGTATTTT. It is translated as CASSLTGRDTQYF.